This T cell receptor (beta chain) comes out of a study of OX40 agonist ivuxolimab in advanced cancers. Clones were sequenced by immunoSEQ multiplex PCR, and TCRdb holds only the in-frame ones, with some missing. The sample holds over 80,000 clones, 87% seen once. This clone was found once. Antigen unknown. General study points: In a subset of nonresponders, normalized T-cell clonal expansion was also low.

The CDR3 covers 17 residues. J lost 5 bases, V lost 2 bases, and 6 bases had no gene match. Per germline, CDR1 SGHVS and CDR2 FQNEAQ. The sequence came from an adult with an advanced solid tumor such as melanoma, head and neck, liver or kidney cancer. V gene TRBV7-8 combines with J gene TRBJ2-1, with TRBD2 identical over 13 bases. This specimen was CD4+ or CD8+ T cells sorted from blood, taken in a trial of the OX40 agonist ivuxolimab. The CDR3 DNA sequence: TGTGCCAGCAGCTTATACCGGACTAGCGGGAGTAACAATGAGCAGTTCTTC. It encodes CASSLYRTSGSNNEQFF.